Here is one TCR beta chain with its context. Which antigen it targets is not known. There are no base qualities to consult, and no much larger clone falls within one base. The entry originates in a study of blood T cell repertoires in COVID-19 (TCRdb year 2020). Regarding the study in general: Samples covering the acute and convalescent phases of COVID-19 were provided by collaborators in the United States, Italy and Spain. The material from the prospective study consisted of cDNA or gDNA derived from T cells, B-cell-depleted T cells, or PBMCs. Subjects who had been exposed to COVID-19, were actively infected with it, or had recovered from it provided the deeply sampled blood TCRbeta repertoires that made up the dataset. The repertoires were released in a freely available public database intended as a resource for research on the immune response to SARS-CoV-2. The samples were drawn from the first 160 participants of the ongoing ImmuneRACE study and from more than 1,000 subjects provided by 6 global collaborators. Sample metadata almost always included a de-identified subject ID, COVID-19 status, age in years and sex. HLA class I and class II types, where available, came from metadata supplied by the sample provider rather than from assay-based typing. General conclusions and limits of the study: The quantity of clinical and demographic metadata differed by source and by participant and was supplied without curation.

In Seattle, one collaborating source enrolled patients while the infection was active and tracked those patients longitudinally over the course of disease. Each collaborating institution followed its own protocols to collect whole blood in K2EDTA tubes. For TCRbeta analysis, collaborators shipped samples in one of three forms: frozen whole blood, isolated PBMCs, or DNA extracted from either of those sample types. TCRbeta CDR3 regions were amplified from genomic DNA using the immunoSEQ Assay, a bias-controlled multiplex PCR. Turning to the authors' computational methods: The number of nucleated cells in each sample was estimated from the amplification of reference gene primers within the assay. To quantify the absolute abundance of each unique TCRbeta CDR3 rearrangement, sequence reads were collapsed and filtered. For each sample, productive Simpson clonality was calculated by taking the square root of Simpson's diversity index across productive rearrangements. Imported from immuneACCESS, the table was reduced by TCRdb to in-frame sequences with V and J called. These copies leave out some clones; in studies compared against another copy, an unresolved V gene accounts for under half, and the cause of the remainder is not known. That table gives V, J and clone size, and the DNA gave D and trimming. Present in this sample are 500,000 to 600,000 clones, 70% to 90% of which were seen just once. The ten biggest clones cover 7.5% to 9% of the sample.

The TCR was taken from a woman between 50 and 59 years old with COVID-19, enrolled during active disease. The material sequenced was peripheral blood.

The sequence in DNA is TGCGCCAGCAGCCCGACAGGATTGATGAACACTGAAGCTTTCTTT. It is translated as CASSPTGLMNTEAFF. The V and J genes are TRBV5-1 and TRBJ1-1; the D gene is possibly TRBD1, with 6 bases matching. Including cysteine and phenylalanine, the CDR3 has 15 amino acids. The entry retains the CDR3 DNA only, 45 bases that are in frame from base 1. CDR1 SGHRS and CDR2 YFSETQ were looked up in the germline V gene. The germline ends are 13 bases apart after V is trimmed by 4 bases and J by 0 bases.